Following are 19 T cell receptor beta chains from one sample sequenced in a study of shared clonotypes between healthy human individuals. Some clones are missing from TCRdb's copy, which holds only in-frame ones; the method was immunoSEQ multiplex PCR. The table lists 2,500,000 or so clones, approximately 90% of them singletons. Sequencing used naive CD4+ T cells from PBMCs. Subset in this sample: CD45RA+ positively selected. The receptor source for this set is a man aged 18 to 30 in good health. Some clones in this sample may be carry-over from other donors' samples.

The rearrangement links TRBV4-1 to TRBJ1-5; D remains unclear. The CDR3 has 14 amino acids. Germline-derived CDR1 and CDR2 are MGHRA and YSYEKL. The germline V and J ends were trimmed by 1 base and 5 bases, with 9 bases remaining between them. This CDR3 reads CASSQAGRDQPQHF. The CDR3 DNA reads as TGCGCCAGCAGCCAAGCGGGGAGGGATCAGCCCCAGCATTTT.

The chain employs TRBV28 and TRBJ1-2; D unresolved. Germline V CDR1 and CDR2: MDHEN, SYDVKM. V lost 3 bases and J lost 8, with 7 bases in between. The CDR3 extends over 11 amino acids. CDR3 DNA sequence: TGTGCCAGCAGTTTCTTCGGGGGCTACACCTTC. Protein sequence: CASSFFGGYTF.

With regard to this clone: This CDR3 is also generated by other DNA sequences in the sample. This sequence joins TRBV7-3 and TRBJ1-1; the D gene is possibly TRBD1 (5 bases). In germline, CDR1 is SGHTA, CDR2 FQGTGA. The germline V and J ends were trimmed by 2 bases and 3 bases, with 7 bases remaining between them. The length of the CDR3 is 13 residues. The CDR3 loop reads CASSLQGDTEAFF. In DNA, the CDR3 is TGTGCCAGCAGCTTACAAGGGGACACTGAAGCTTTCTTT.

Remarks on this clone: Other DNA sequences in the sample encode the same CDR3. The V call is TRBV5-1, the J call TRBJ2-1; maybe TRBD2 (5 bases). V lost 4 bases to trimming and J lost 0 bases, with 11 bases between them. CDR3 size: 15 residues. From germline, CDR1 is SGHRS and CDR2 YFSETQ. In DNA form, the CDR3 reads TGCGCCAGCAGCCCGCCTGGGAGCTCCTACAATGAGCAGTTCTTC. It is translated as CASSPPGSSYNEQFF.

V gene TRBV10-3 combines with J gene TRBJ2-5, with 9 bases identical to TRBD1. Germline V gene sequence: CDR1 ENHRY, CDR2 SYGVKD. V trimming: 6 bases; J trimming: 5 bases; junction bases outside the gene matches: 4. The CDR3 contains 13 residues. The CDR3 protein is CAIRTGGEETQYF. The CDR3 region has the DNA TGTGCCATCAGGACAGGGGGGGAGGAGACCCAGTACTTC.

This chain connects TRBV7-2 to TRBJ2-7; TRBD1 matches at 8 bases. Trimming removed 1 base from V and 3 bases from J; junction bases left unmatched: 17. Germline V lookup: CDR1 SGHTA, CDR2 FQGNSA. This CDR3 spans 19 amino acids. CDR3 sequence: CASSLVGRIDRGMIYEQYF. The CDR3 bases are TGTGCCAGCAGCTTAGTTGGGAGAATAGACAGGGGTATGATCTACGAGCAGTACTTC.

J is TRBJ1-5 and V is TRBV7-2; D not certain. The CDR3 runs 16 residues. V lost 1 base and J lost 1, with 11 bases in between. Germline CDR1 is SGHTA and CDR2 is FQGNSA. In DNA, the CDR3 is TGTGCCAGCAGCTTAGATTACGGTCTAAGCAATCAGCCCCAGCATTTT. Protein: CASSLDYGLSNQPQHF.

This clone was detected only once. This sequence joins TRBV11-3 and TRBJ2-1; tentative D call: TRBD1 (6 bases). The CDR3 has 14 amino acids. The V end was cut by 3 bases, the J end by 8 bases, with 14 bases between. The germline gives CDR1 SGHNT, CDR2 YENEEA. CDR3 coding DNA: TGTGCCAGCAGCTTGGTTCAGGGGCGGGATGAGCAGTTCTTC. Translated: CASSLVQGRDEQFF. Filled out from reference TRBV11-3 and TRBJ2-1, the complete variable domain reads EAGVVQSPRYKIIEKKQPVAFWCNPISGHNTLYWYLQNLGQGPELLIRYENEEAVDDSQLPKDRFSAERLKGVDSTLKIQPAELGDSAVYLCASSLVQGRDEQFFGPGTRLTVL.

This CDR3 is CAWTFLQGPPPNYGYTF. The CDR3 DNA follows: TGTGCCTGGACCTTCCTACAGGGGCCTCCCCCTAACTATGGCTACACCTTC. This chain connects TRBV30 to TRBJ1-2; the match to TRBD1 covers 7 bases. CDR1 GTSNPN and CDR2 SVGIG come from the germline V gene (reference sequence). Trimming took 4 bases from V and 0 from J; bases not matched to a gene: 14. The CDR3 runs to 17 residues.

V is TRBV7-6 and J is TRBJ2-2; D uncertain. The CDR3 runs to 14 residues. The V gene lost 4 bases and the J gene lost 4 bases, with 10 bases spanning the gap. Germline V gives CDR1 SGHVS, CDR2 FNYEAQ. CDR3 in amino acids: CASSSPQVTGELFF. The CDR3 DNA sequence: TGTGCCAGCAGCTCCCCTCAGGTCACCGGGGAGCTGTTTTTT.

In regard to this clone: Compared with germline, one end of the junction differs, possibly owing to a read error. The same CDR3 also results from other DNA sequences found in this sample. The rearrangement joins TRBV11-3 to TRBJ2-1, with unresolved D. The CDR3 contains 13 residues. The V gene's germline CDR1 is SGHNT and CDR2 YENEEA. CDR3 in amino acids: CASSLGLYNEQFF. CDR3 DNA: TGTGCCAGCAGTTTAGGGTTATACAATGAGCAGTTCTTC.

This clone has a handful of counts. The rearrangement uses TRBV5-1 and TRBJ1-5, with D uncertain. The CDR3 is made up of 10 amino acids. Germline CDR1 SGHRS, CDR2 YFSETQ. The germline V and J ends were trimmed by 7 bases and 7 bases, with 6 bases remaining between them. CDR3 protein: CASHGQPQHF. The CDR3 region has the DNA TGCGCCAGCCACGGGCAGCCCCAGCATTTT.

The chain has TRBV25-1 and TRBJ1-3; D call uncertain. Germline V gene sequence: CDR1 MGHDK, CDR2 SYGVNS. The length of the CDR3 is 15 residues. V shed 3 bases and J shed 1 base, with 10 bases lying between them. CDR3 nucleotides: TGTGCCAGCAGTGATACGGGTGGGTCTGGAAACACCATATATTTT. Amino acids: CASSDTGGSGNTIYF.

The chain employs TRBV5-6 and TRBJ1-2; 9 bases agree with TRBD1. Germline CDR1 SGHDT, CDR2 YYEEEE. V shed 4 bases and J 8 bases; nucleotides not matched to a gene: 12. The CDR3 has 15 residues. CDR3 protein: CASSQGTGRPLGYTF. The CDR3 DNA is TGTGCCAGCAGCCAAGGGACAGGGAGGCCCCTCGGCTACACCTTC.

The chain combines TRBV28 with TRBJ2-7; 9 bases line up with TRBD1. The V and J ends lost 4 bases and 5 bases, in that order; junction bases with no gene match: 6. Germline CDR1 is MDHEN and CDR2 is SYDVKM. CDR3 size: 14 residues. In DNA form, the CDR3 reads TGTGCCAGCAGTTCCGGGACAGGGTACGACGAGCAGTACTTC. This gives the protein CASSSGTGYDEQYF.

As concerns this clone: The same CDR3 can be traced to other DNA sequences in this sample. CDR3 region: CASSLTADTQYF. CDR3 DNA sequence: TGTGCCAGCAGCTTGACTGCAGATACGCAGTATTTT. This chain links TRBV7-9 with TRBJ2-3; D remains ambiguous. Germline CDR1 is SEHNR and CDR2 is FQNEAQ (reference sequence). The CDR3 spans 12 residues. V was cut by 3 bases and J by 4 bases, with 5 bases left in between.

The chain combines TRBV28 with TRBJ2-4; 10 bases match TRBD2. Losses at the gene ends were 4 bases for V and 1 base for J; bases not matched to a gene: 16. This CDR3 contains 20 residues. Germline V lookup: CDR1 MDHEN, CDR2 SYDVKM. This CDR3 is CASSSPPPAGGIRAKNIQYF. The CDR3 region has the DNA TGTGCCAGCAGTTCCCCGCCCCCAGCGGGAGGGATCAGGGCCAAAAACATTCAGTACTTC. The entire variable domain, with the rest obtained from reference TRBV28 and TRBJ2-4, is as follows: DVKVTQSSRYLVKRTGEKVFLECVQDMDHENMFWYRQDPGLGLRLIYFSYDVKMKEKGDIPEGYSVSREKKERFSLILESASTNQTSMYLCASSSPPPAGGIRAKNIQYFGAGTRLSVL.

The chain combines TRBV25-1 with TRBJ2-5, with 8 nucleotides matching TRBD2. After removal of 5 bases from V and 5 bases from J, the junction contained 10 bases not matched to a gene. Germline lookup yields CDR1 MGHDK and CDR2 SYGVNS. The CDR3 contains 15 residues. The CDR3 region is CASSHFREGLETQYF. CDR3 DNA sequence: TGTGCCAGCAGTCATTTCCGGGAGGGCCTGGAGACCCAGTACTTC.

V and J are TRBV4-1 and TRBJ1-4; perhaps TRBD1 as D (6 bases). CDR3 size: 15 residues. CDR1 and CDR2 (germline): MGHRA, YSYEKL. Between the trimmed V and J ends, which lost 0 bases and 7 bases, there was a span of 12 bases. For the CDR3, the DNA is TGCGCCAGCAGCCAAGACGGGGGCCTGGGTGAAAAACTGTTTTTT. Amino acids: CASSQDGGLGEKLFF.